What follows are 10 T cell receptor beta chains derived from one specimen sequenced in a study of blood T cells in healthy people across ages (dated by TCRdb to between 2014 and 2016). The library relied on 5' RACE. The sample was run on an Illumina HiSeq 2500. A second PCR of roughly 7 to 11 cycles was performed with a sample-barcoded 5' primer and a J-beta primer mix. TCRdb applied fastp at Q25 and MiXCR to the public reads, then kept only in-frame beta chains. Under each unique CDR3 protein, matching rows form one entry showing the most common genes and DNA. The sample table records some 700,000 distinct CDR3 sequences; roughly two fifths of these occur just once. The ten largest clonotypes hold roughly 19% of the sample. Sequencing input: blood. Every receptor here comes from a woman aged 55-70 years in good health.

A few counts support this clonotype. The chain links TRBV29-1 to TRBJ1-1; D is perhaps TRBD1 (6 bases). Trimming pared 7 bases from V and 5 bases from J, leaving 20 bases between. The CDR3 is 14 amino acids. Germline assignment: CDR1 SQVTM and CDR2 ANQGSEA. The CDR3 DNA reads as TGCAGCGCCTATCATACAGGGACGGGAACTGAAGCTTTCTTT. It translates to CSAYHTGTGTEAFF.

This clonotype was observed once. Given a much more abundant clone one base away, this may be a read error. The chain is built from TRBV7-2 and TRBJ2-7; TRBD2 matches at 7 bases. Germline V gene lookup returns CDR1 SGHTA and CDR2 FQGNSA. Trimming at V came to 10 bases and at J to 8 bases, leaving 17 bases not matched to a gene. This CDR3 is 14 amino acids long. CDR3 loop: CAIDSGLTGDKQYF. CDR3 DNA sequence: TGTGCCATAGATTCGGGACTAACGGGAGATAAGCAGTACTTC.

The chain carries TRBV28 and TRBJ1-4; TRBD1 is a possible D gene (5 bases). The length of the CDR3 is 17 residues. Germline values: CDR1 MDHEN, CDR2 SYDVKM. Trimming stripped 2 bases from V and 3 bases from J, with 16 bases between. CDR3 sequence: CASSLNGGGASNEKLFF. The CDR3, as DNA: TGTGCCAGCAGTTTAAACGGGGGAGGGGCCTCTAATGAAAAACTGTTTTTT.

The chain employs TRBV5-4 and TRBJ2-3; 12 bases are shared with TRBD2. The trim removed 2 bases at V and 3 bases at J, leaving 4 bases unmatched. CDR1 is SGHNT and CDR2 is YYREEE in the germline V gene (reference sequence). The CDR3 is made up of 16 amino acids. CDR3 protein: CASSFLAGGPTDTQYF. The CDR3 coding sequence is TGTGCCAGCAGCTTTCTAGCGGGAGGGCCGACAGATACGCAGTATTTT. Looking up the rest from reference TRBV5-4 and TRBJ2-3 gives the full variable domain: ETGVTQSPTHLIKTRGQQVTLRCSSQSGHNTVSWYQQALGQGPQFIFQYYREEENGRGNFPPRFSGLQFPNYSSELNVNALELDDSALYLCASSFLAGGPTDTQYFGPGTRLTVL.

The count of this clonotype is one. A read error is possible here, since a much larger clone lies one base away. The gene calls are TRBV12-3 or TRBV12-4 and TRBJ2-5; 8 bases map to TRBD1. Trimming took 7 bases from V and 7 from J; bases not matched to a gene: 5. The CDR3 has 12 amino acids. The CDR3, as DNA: TGTGCCAGCACAGGGGGCGAAAGGACCCAGTACTTC. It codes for CASTGGERTQYF.

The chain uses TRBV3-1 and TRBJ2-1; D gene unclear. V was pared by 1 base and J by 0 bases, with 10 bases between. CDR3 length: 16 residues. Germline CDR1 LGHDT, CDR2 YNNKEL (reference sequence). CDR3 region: CASSQVLVPSYNEQFF. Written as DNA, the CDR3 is TGTGCCAGCAGCCAAGTTTTGGTGCCCTCCTACAATGAGCAGTTCTTC.

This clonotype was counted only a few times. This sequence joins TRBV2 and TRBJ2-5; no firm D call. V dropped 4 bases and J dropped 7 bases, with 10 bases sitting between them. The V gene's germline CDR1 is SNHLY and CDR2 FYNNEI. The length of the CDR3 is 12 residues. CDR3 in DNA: TGTGCCAGCAGTGGAGAAGATGGGACCCAGTACTTC. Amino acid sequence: CASSGEDGTQYF.

CDR3 DNA sequence: TGTGCCAGCAGCGTAGTAGCGGGAGGGCATTACAGCACAGATACGCAGTATTTT. This gives the protein CASSVVAGGHYSTDTQYF. This rearrangement joins TRBV9 to TRBJ2-3; 11 nucleotides line up with TRBD2. CDR3 length: 18 residues. CDR1 and CDR2 (germline): SGDLS, YYNGEE. Losses at the gene ends were 0 bases for V and 0 bases for J; bases not matched to a gene: 6.

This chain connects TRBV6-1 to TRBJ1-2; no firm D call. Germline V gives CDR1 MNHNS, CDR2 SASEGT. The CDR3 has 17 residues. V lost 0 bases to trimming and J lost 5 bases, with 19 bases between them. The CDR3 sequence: CASSEANGGRSIYGYTF. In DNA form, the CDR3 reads TGTGCCAGCAGTGAAGCGAATGGAGGCAGGTCCATTTATGGCTACACCTTC.

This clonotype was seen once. CDR3 sequence reads: CASSRRWRYEQYF. The CDR3 bases are TGTGCCAGCAGCCGCCGCTGGAGGTACGAGCAGTACTTC. This sequence joins TRBV27 and TRBJ2-7, with D perhaps matching TRBD2 (5 bases). The CDR3 is 13 residues long. V lost 6 bases to trimming and J lost 4 bases, with 13 bases between them. Germline V gene sequence: CDR1 MNHEY, CDR2 SMNVEV (reference sequence).